Listed below are T cell receptor beta chains from one sample, sequenced in a study of shared clonotypes between healthy human individuals. Clones were read by immunoSEQ multiplex PCR, and TCRdb kept only the in-frame ones, dropping some. The sample yields about 320,000 clones, around nine tenths seen once. Sample: memory CD8+ T cells sorted from blood. The origin of the receptors is a man between 18 and 29 years old in good health. Each CDR3 is given with its conserved first and last residue. D genes are given only for firm matches. Expanded clones get a size class; other rows say once, few or many, or leave the size out.

J gene: TRBJ2-7
V gene: TRBV6-5
D gene: TRBD1
clone size: NA
CDR3 DNA: TGTGCCAGCAGACCCGACAGGGCCTCCTACGAGCAGTACTTC
CDR3 protein: CASRPDRASYEQYF

J gene: TRBJ2-7
V gene: TRBV6-5
D gene: NA
clone size: NA
CDR3 DNA: TGTGCCAGCAGTCTGGCCCTCGGCGAGCAGTACTTC
CDR3 protein: CASSLALGEQYF

J gene: TRBJ2-7
V gene: TRBV5-1
D gene: NA
clone size: NA
CDR3 DNA: TGCGCCAGCAGCCTAGTTGAGTCCTACGAGCAGTACTTC
CDR3 protein: CASSLVESYEQYF

J gene: TRBJ2-7
V gene: TRBV10-3
D gene: TRBD2
clone size: NA
CDR3 DNA: TGTGCCATCAGTGAGCCCGGGACTAGCTATATATACGAGCAGTACTTC
CDR3 protein: CAISEPGTSYIYEQYF

J gene: TRBJ2-5
V gene: TRBV7-9
D gene: NA
clone size: NA
CDR3 DNA: TGTGCCAGCAGCCTCCCGGGCGGAGAGACCCAGTACTTC
CDR3 protein: CASSLPGGETQYF

J gene: TRBJ2-7
V gene: TRBV27
D gene: TRBD1
clone size: NA
CDR3 DNA: TGTGCCAGCAGTCCCGGGACAGGGGGGTTCTGGCAGTACTTC
CDR3 protein: CASSPGTGGFWQYF

J gene: TRBJ2-2
V gene: TRBV2
D gene: TRBD2
clone size: NA
CDR3 DNA: TGTGCCAGCAGCGAGACTAGCGGGGGGGCTGGCGGGGAGCTGTTTTTT
CDR3 protein: CASSETSGGAGGELFF

J gene: TRBJ2-5
V gene: TRBV28
D gene: NA
clone size: NA
CDR3 DNA: TGTGCCAGCAGTTTATTCCCAGGTCAAGAGACCCAGTACTTC
CDR3 protein: CASSLFPGQETQYF

J gene: TRBJ1-4
V gene: TRBV7-9
D gene: TRBD1
clone size: NA
CDR3 DNA: TGTGCCACGCGCGGGGACAGACTAAATGAAAAACTGTTTTTT
CDR3 protein: CATRGDRLNEKLFF

J gene: TRBJ2-2
V gene: TRBV6-5
D gene: TRBD2
clone size: NA
CDR3 DNA: TGTGCCAGCAGCGTACTAGCGGGAGACGCCGGGGAGCTGTTTTTT
CDR3 protein: CASSVLAGDAGELFF

J gene: TRBJ2-7
V gene: TRBV4-2
D gene: TRBD2
clone size: NA
CDR3 DNA: TGTGCCAGCAGCCAAGAAGGTAGCGGGGCCTACGAGCAGTACTTC
CDR3 protein: CASSQEGSGAYEQYF

J gene: TRBJ2-7
V gene: TRBV15
D gene: NA
clone size: once
CDR3 DNA: TGTGCCACCCGGGGGCGCAAAAACTACGAGCAGTACTTC
CDR3 protein: CATRGRKNYEQYF

J gene: TRBJ2-7
V gene: TRBV18
D gene: TRBD1
clone size: NA
CDR3 DNA: TGTGCCAGCTCACCCGACAGGGCAGGATCCTACGAGCAGTACTTC
CDR3 protein: CASSPDRAGSYEQYF

J gene: TRBJ1-1
V gene: TRBV5-6
D gene: NA
clone size: NA
CDR3 DNA: TGTGCCAGCAGCTTGGGGGCTGAAGCTTTCTTT
CDR3 protein: CASSLGAEAFF

J gene: TRBJ1-2
V gene: TRBV6-5
D gene: TRBD1
clone size: NA
CDR3 DNA: TGTGCCAGCAGCCTAGGGACAGGGGGCGGCTATGGCTACACCTTC
CDR3 protein: CASSLGTGGGYGYTF

J gene: TRBJ1-5
V gene: TRBV6-6
D gene: NA
clone size: NA
CDR3 DNA: TGTGCCGGCGGACGGTGGGGGGACCAGCCCCAGCATTTT
CDR3 protein: CAGGRWGDQPQHF

J gene: TRBJ2-7
V gene: TRBV2
D gene: TRBD1
clone size: NA
CDR3 DNA: TGTGCCAGCAGTGAATTCAGGGGGTCGGACTACGAGCAGTACTTC
CDR3 protein: CASSEFRGSDYEQYF

J gene: TRBJ2-7
V gene: TRBV10-3
D gene: TRBD2
clone size: NA
CDR3 DNA: TGTGCCATTAGCGGGAGGGCCGCGTACGAGCAGTACTTC
CDR3 protein: CAISGRAAYEQYF

J gene: TRBJ2-7
V gene: TRBV19
D gene: NA
clone size: NA
CDR3 DNA: TGTGCCAGTAGCTGGCAGGGTTCGTACGAGCAGTACTTC
CDR3 protein: CASSWQGSYEQYF

J gene: TRBJ2-7
V gene: TRBV11-2
D gene: NA
clone size: once
CDR3 DNA: TGTGCCAGCAGCTTAGAGAGCCACGAGCAGTACTTC
CDR3 protein: CASSLESHEQYF

J gene: TRBJ2-7
V gene: TRBV7-2
D gene: NA
clone size: NA
CDR3 DNA: TGTGCCAGCAGCTTAGGAGTTTACGAGCAGTACTTC
CDR3 protein: CASSLGVYEQYF

J gene: TRBJ2-7
V gene: TRBV9
D gene: TRBD2
clone size: NA
CDR3 DNA: TGTGCCAGCAGCCCGGGACTAGCGGGAGGTTCGGCGGTCGAGCAGTACTTC
CDR3 protein: CASSPGLAGGSAVEQYF

J gene: TRBJ2-1
V gene: TRBV2
D gene: TRBD2
clone size: NA
CDR3 DNA: TGTGCCAGCAGTAGCGGGAGGGCCCTTTTGAGCTCCTACAATGAGCAGTTCTTC
CDR3 protein: CASSSGRALLSSYNEQFF

J gene: TRBJ2-3
V gene: TRBV7-2
D gene: TRBD2
clone size: NA
CDR3 DNA: TGTGCCAGCAGCTCCGGGACTAGCGTACCCACAGATACGCAGTATTTT
CDR3 protein: CASSSGTSVPTDTQYF

J gene: TRBJ1-1
V gene: TRBV7-9
D gene: NA
clone size: NA
CDR3 DNA: TGTGCCAGCAGCTTAGAGGGCGGGACAATGAACACTGAAGCTTTCTTT
CDR3 protein: CASSLEGGTMNTEAFF

J gene: TRBJ1-1
V gene: TRBV30
D gene: NA
clone size: NA
CDR3 DNA: TGTGCCTGGAGTGTAGCTGGGACTGAAGCTTTCTTT
CDR3 protein: CAWSVAGTEAFF

J gene: TRBJ2-3
V gene: TRBV27
D gene: TRBD1
clone size: NA
CDR3 DNA: TGTGCCAGCAGTTCATCCCTGAAGGGGGCCGCAGATACGCAGTATTTT
CDR3 protein: CASSSSLKGAADTQYF

J gene: TRBJ2-5
V gene: TRBV21-1
D gene: NA
clone size: NA
CDR3 DNA: TGTGCCAGCAGTCCGAGCGGGAATGATGAGACCCAGTACTTC
CDR3 protein: CASSPSGNDETQYF

J gene: TRBJ2-2
V gene: TRBV2
D gene: NA
clone size: NA
CDR3 DNA: TGTGCCAGCAGTGTGTGGGGGTACGGGGAGCTGTTTTTT
CDR3 protein: CASSVWGYGELFF

J gene: TRBJ1-1
V gene: TRBV5-5
D gene: NA
clone size: NA
CDR3 DNA: TGTGCCAGCAGAGCTGTCGGGGAGGCCACTGAAGCTTTCTTT
CDR3 protein: CASRAVGEATEAFF

J gene: TRBJ2-3
V gene: TRBV30
D gene: TRBD2
clone size: NA
CDR3 DNA: TGTGCCTGGAGTGGGTCTAGCGGGAGTGCAGATACGCAGTATTTT
CDR3 protein: CAWSGSSGSADTQYF

J gene: TRBJ1-2
V gene: TRBV13
D gene: NA
clone size: NA
CDR3 DNA: TGTGCCAGCAGTTTTCCCGAAGACTATGGCTACACCTTC
CDR3 protein: CASSFPEDYGYTF

J gene: TRBJ2-6
V gene: TRBV4-3
D gene: NA
clone size: NA
CDR3 DNA: TGCGCCAGCAGCCAAGATGGCTCCCCTGGGGCCAACGTCCTGACTTTC
CDR3 protein: CASSQDGSPGANVLTF

J gene: TRBJ2-1
V gene: TRBV13
D gene: TRBD2
clone size: once
CDR3 DNA: TGTGCCAGCAGCTTTATGGCGGGAGCCGAGCAGTTCTTC
CDR3 protein: CASSFMAGAEQFF

J gene: TRBJ2-3
V gene: TRBV6-1
D gene: TRBD1
clone size: NA
CDR3 DNA: TGTGCCAGCAGGCGTCCGGGACAGGGAGAAGATACGCAGTATTTT
CDR3 protein: CASRRPGQGEDTQYF

J gene: TRBJ2-5
V gene: TRBV20-1
D gene: NA
clone size: NA
CDR3 DNA: TGCAGTGCTAACGAGACCCAGTACTTC
CDR3 protein: CSANETQYF

J gene: TRBJ2-2
V gene: TRBV19
D gene: NA
clone size: NA
CDR3 DNA: TGTGCCAGTAGTATTGGCGGGGAGCTGTTTTTT
CDR3 protein: CASSIGGELFF

J gene: TRBJ2-5
V gene: TRBV7-9
D gene: TRBD2
clone size: NA
CDR3 DNA: TGTGCCAGCAGCTTCGCGGGAGCCCAAGAGACCCAGTACTTC
CDR3 protein: CASSFAGAQETQYF

J gene: TRBJ2-7
V gene: TRBV19
D gene: TRBD1
clone size: NA
CDR3 DNA: TGTGCCAGTAGTAGCCCCGGGACAGGGATCTACGAGCAGTACTTC
CDR3 protein: CASSSPGTGIYEQYF

J gene: TRBJ2-3
V gene: TRBV4-3
D gene: NA
clone size: NA
CDR3 DNA: TGCGCCAGCAGCCAAGATTGGTCTAGCGAAACAGATACGCAGTATTTT
CDR3 protein: CASSQDWSSETDTQYF

J gene: TRBJ2-2
V gene: TRBV11-2
D gene: NA
clone size: NA
CDR3 DNA: TGTGCCAGCAGCCACGGCGGTTGGGCAGTTCGTACCGGGGAGCTGTTTTTT
CDR3 protein: CASSHGGWAVRTGELFF

J gene: TRBJ1-2
V gene: TRBV27
D gene: TRBD1
clone size: once
CDR3 DNA: TGTGCCAGCAGTCTCTCCCAGGGGGCGCCGGGCTACACCTTC
CDR3 protein: CASSLSQGAPGYTF

J gene: TRBJ2-7
V gene: TRBV5-1
D gene: NA
clone size: NA
CDR3 DNA: TGCGCCAGCAGCTTGCGCCGGGGCGAGCAGTACTTC
CDR3 protein: CASSLRRGEQYF

J gene: TRBJ2-2
V gene: TRBV4-1
D gene: NA
clone size: NA
CDR3 DNA: TGCGCCAGCAGCCTGGGATCCACCGGGGAGCTGTTTTTT
CDR3 protein: CASSLGSTGELFF

J gene: TRBJ1-2
V gene: TRBV29-1
D gene: NA
clone size: NA
CDR3 DNA: TGCAGCCTCAGGGAATCTAACTATGGCTACACCTTC
CDR3 protein: CSLRESNYGYTF

J gene: TRBJ2-7
V gene: TRBV7-9
D gene: TRBD2
clone size: NA
CDR3 DNA: TGTGCCAGCAGCTTAGGCGGGGGGAGAGACGAGCAGTACTTC
CDR3 protein: CASSLGGGRDEQYF

J gene: TRBJ2-1
V gene: TRBV7-9
D gene: NA
clone size: NA
CDR3 DNA: TGTGCCAGCAGCTTAGAGAGAGGCTTCCTGAGCTCCTACAATGAGCAGTTCTTC
CDR3 protein: CASSLERGFLSSYNEQFF

J gene: TRBJ2-6
V gene: TRBV7-9
D gene: NA
clone size: once
CDR3 DNA: TGTGCCAGCAGCTTAGGTCCGGACGGGGCCAACGTCCTGACTTTC
CDR3 protein: CASSLGPDGANVLTF

J gene: TRBJ2-1
V gene: TRBV2
D gene: NA
clone size: once
CDR3 DNA: TGTGCCAGCAGCTCTCCCGCCAATGAGCAGTTCTTC
CDR3 protein: CASSSPANEQFF

J gene: TRBJ2-3
V gene: TRBV5-1
D gene: TRBD2
clone size: once
CDR3 DNA: TGCGCCAGCAGCTCCGGACTAGCGGGGAGCACAGATACGCAGTATTTT
CDR3 protein: CASSSGLAGSTDTQYF

J gene: TRBJ2-7
V gene: TRBV18
D gene: NA
clone size: NA
CDR3 DNA: TGTGCCAGCTCGCCAGGGGCCCTCTGGGAGCAGTACTTC
CDR3 protein: CASSPGALWEQYF

J gene: TRBJ2-3
V gene: TRBV11-2
D gene: NA
clone size: NA
CDR3 DNA: TGTGCCAGCAGCTTTACAGATACGCAGTATTTT
CDR3 protein: CASSFTDTQYF

J gene: TRBJ2-7
V gene: TRBV30
D gene: TRBD1
clone size: NA
CDR3 DNA: TGTGCCTGGGAACTCGGGACAGGTACTTACGAGCAGTACTTC
CDR3 protein: CAWELGTGTYEQYF